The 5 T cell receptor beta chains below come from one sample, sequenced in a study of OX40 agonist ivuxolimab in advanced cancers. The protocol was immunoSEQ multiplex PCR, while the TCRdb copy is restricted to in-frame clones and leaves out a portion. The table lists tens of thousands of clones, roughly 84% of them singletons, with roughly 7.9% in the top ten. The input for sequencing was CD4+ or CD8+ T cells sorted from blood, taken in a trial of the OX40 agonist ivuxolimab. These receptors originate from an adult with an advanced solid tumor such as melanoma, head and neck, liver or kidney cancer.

DNA for the CDR3: TGTGCCAGCTCACAAACAGGGGGCAACACCGGGGAGCTGTTTTTT. Encoded protein: CASSQTGGNTGELFF. This chain uses TRBV18 with TRBJ2-2; TRBD1 matches 9 bases. With V trimmed by 4 bases and J by 2 bases, 2 bases remained unmatched. This CDR3 region has 15 residues. Germline lookup yields CDR1 KGHSH and CDR2 LQKENI.

This CDR3 reads CASSEWAGQSYEQYF. As DNA, the CDR3 is TGTGCCAGCAGTGAGTGGGCGGGACAGTCCTACGAGCAGTACTTC. The V and J genes are TRBV25-1 and TRBJ2-5; tentatively, D is TRBD1 (7 bases). Judging by the DNA end, TRBJ2-7 fits better; the J call may be wrong. Germline V gene sequence: CDR1 MGHDK, CDR2 SYGVNS. This CDR3 spans 15 amino acids.

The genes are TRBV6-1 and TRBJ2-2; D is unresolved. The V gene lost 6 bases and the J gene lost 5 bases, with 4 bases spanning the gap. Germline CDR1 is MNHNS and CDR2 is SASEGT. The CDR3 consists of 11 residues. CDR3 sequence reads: CASRGTGELFF. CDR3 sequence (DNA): TGTGCCAGCAGGGGGACCGGGGAGCTGTTTTTT.

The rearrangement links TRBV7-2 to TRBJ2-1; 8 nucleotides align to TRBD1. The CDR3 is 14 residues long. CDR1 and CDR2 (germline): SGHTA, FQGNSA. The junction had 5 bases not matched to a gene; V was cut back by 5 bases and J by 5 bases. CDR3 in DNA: TGTGCCAGCAGCCATACAGGGGGAAACAATGAGCAGTTCTTC. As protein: CASSHTGGNNEQFF. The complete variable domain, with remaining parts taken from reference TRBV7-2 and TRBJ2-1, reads GAGVSQSPSNKVTEKGKDVELRCDPISGHTALYWYRQSLGQGLEFLIYFQGNSAPDKSGLPSDRFSAERTGGSVSTLTIQRTQQEDSAVYLCASSHTGGNNEQFFGPGTRLTVL.

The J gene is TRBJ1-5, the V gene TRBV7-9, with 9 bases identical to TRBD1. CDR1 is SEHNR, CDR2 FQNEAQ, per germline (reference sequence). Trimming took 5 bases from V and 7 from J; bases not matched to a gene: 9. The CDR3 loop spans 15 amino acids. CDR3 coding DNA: TGTGCCAGCAGCCCTGGGACAGGGTCGGGCCAGCCCCAGCATTTT. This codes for CASSPGTGSGQPQHF.